This T cell receptor (beta chain) was profiled in a study of blood T cell repertoires in COVID-19. Study details: Nucleic acid was either cDNA or gDNA, and it came from T cells, B-cell-depleted T cells, or PBMCs.

As handled by the study authors: From reference gene primer amplification, estimates of nucleated cell counts were derived. This table comes from immunoSEQ multiplex PCR, and its TCRdb copy is limited to in-frame clones, with some not included. V, J and clone size were drawn from that table, and D and trimming were deduced from the DNA. This sample yields around 200,000 clones, of which around nine tenths are seen a single time; 1.5% to 2% belongs to the top ten. With 0 bases removed from V and 3 bases from J, the gap between germline ends came to 16 bases. Germline V gene sequence: CDR1 LGHNA, CDR2 YNFKEQ. The CDR3 is 17 residues long.

This TCR was sampled from a man between 18 and 35 years old with active or convalescent COVID-19. Material: peripheral blood. The chain links TRBV4-2 to TRBJ2-3, with D perhaps matching TRBD2 (5 bases). The CDR3, as DNA: TGTGCCAGCAGCCAAGAATGGAGGAGTCTGGGGACAGATACGCAGTATTTT. This translates into CASSQEWRSLGTDTQYF.